This T cell receptor beta chain is drawn from a study of T cells in Graves' hyperthyroidism and ophthalmopathy. As concerns this clonotype: Its specificity is unknown.

CDR1 and CDR2 (germline): SGHAT, FQNNGV. V gave up 4 bases and J gave up 3 bases; unmatched junction bases: 4. The CDR3 runs 15 residues. Authors of the study amplified TCR beta CDR3 regions from RNA transcripts. During a first-round RT-PCR of the TCR CDR3, the HTBI primer set was used. TCRdb re-called the multiplex PCR reads through MiXCR, storing one row per CDR3 protein. The sample yields over 700,000 distinct CDR3 sequences, approximately 40% seen once. Overall study findings and caveats: Expanded thyroid clonotypes (above 0.001) were mostly also found in blood. Ophthalmopathy got predicted by the model a median about 6.5 months before its onset. Stable hyperthyroidism was separated from ophthalmopathy by a model based on 13 V-J features.

Pregnant or lactating patients were excluded, as were those with uncontrolled infection or other autoimmune disease. The chain uses TRBV11-2 and TRBJ2-7; TRBD2 aligns across 12 bases. Material: blood. This receptor was taken from a man aged 18 to 35 with Graves' hyperthyroidism. The CDR3 DNA reads TGTGCCAGCAGCTCCTGGACTAGCGGGGACTACGAGCAGTACTTC. This translates into CASSSWTSGDYEQYF.